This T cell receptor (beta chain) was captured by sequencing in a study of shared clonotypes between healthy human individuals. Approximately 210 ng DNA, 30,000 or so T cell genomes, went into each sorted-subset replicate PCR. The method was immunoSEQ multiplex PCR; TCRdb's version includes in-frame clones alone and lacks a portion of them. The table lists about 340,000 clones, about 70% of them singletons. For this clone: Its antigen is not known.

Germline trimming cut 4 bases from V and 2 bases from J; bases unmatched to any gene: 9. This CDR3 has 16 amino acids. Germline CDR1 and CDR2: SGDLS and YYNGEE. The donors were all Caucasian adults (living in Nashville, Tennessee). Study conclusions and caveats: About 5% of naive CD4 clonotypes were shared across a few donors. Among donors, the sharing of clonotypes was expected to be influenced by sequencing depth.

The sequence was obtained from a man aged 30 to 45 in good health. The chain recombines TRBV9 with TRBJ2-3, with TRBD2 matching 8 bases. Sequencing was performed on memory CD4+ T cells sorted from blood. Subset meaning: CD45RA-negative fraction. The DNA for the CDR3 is TGTGCCAGCAGCTCTCCCAGCGGGAGCCCCACAGATACGCAGTATTTT. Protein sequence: CASSSPSGSPTDTQYF.